This TCR beta chain was documented in a study of T cell changes during pregnancy in multiple sclerosis. Generated by immunoSEQ multiplex PCR, the TCRdb table keeps only in-frame clones and is missing some. The sample lists some 64,000 clones; 90% were seen once. The CDR3 extends over 16 amino acids. Trimming at V came to 1 base and at J to 0 bases, leaving 2 bases not matched to a gene. Per the germline V gene, CDR1 is MGHRA and CDR2 is YSYEKL. The chain carries TRBV4-1 and TRBJ1-5, with 8 bases aligning to TRBD1. The receptor comes from a female donor in good health, enrolled as a control in a pregnancy study. This material consisted of peripheral blood, taken in the second trimester of pregnancy. For the CDR3, the DNA is TGCGCCAGCAGCCAAGGACAGGGGCCTAGCAATCAGCCCCAGCATTTT. Its protein product is CASSQGQGPSNQPQHF.